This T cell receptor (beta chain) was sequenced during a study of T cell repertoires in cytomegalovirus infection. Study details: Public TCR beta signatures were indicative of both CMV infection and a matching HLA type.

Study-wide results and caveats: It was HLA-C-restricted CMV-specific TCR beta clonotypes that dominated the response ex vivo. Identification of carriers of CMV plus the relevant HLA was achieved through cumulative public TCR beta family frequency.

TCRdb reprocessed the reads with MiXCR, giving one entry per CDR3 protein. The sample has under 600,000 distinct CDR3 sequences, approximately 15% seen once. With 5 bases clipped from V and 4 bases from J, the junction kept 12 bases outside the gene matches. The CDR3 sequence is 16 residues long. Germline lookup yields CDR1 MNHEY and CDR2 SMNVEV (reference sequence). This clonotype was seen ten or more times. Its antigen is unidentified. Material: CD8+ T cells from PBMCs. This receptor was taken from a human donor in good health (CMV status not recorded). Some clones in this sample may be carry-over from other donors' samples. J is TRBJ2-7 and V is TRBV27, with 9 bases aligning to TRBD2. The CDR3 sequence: CASSTLLAGDWYEQYF. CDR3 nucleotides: TGTGCCAGCAGTACCCTCTTAGCGGGAGATTGGTACGAGCAGTACTTC.